This TCR beta chain was sequenced in a study of blood T cells in healthy people across ages. CDR3 length equals 14 residues. Between the trimmed V and J ends, which lost 1 base and 2 bases, there was a span of 8 bases. Per germline, CDR1 SGHRS and CDR2 YFSETQ. Alongside a J-beta primer mix, a sample-barcoded 5' primer served in a second PCR lasting about 7 to 11 cycles. Via MiXCR, TCRdb re-called the 5' RACE reads, giving one row per CDR3 protein. The sample lists 800,000 to 950,000 distinct CDR3 sequences, 25% to 35% occurring once. The same sample was also studied in work on T cells of mothers and their children.

The sequence came from a woman between 40 and 50 years old in good health. The rearrangement joins TRBV5-1 to TRBJ2-3, with D uncertain. What was sequenced was blood. CDR3 in DNA: TGCGCCAGCAGCTTGACAAAGAACACAGATACGCAGTATTTT. Translating it yields CASSLTKNTDTQYF.